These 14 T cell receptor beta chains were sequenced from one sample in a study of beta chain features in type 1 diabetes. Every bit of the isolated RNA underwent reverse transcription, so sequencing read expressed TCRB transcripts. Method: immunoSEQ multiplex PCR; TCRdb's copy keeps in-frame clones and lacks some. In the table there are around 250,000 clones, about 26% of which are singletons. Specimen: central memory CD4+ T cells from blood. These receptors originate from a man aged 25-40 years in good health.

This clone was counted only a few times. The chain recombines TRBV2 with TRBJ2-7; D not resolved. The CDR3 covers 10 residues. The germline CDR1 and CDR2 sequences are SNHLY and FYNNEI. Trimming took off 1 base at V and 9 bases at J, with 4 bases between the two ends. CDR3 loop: CASSEERQYF. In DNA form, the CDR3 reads TGTGCCAGCAGTGAAGAGCGGCAGTACTTC.

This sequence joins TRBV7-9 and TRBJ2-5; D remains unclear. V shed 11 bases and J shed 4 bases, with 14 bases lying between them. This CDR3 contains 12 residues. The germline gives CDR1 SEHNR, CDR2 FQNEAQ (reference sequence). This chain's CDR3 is CALSGLAETQYF. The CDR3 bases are TGTGCCCTTTCTGGGTTGGCAGAGACCCAGTACTTC.

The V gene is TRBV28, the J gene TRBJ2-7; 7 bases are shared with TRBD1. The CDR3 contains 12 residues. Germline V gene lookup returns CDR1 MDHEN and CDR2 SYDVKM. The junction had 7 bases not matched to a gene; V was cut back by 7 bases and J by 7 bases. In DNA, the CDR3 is TGTGCCAGCACCGCAGACAGGGATGAGCAGTACTTC. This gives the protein CASTADRDEQYF. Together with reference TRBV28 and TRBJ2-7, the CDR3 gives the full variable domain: DVKVTQSSRYLVKRTGEKVFLECVQDMDHENMFWYRQDPGLGLRLIYFSYDVKMKEKGDIPEGYSVSREKKERFSLILESASTNQTSMYLCASTADRDEQYFGPGTRLTVT.

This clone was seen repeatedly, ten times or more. As DNA, the CDR3 is TGTGCCAGCAGCGTAGGGTCTCTGCCGACAGATACGCAGTATTTT. As protein: CASSVGSLPTDTQYF. This chain links TRBV9 with TRBJ2-3; D is unresolved. Germline CDR1 reads SGDLS; CDR2 reads YYNGEE. The CDR3 totals 15 residues. The V end was cut by 0 bases, the J end by 3 bases, with 11 bases between.

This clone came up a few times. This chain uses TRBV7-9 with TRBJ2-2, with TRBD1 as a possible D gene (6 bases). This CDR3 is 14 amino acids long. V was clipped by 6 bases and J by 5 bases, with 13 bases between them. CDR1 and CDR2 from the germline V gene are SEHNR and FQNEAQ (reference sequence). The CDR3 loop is CASRTERGTGELFF. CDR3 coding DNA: TGTGCCAGCAGGACGGAGAGGGGGACCGGGGAGCTGTTTTTT.

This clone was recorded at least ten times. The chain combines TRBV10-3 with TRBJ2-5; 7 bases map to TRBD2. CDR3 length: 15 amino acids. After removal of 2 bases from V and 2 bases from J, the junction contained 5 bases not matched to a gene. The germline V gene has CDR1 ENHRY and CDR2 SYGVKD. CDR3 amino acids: CAISEPVSGQETQYF. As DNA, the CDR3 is TGTGCCATCAGTGAGCCAGTTAGCGGGCAAGAGACCCAGTACTTC.

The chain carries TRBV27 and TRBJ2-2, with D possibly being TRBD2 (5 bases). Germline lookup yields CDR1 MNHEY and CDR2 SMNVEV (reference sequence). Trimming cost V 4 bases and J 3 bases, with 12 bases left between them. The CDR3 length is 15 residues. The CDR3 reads CASSCSGRDTGELFF. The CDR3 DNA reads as TGTGCCAGCAGTTGCAGCGGAAGGGACACCGGGGAGCTGTTTTTT.

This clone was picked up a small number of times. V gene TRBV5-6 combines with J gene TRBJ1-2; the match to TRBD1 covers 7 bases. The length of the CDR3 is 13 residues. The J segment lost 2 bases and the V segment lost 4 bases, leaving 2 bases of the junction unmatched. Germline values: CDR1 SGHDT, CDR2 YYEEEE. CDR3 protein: CASSLGQNYGYTF. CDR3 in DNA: TGTGCCAGCAGCCTGGGACAGAACTATGGCTACACCTTC. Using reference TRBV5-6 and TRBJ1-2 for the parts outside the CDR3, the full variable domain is DAGVTQSPTHLIKTRGQQVTLRCSPKSGHDTVSWYQQALGQGPQFIFQYYEEEERQRGNFPDRFSGHQFPNYSSELNVNALLLGDSALYLCASSLGQNYGYTFGSGTRLTVV.

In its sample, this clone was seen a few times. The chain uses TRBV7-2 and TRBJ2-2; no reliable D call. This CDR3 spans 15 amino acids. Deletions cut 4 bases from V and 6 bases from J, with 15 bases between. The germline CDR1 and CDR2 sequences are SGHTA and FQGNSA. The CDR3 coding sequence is TGTGCCAGCAGCTATCAAACGGCGCTTTCCGGGGAGCTGTTTTTT. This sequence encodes CASSYQTALSGELFF.

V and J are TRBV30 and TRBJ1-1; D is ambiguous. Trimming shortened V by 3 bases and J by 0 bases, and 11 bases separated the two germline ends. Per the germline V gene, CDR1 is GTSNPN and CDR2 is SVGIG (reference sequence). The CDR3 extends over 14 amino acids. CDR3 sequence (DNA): TGTGCCTGGAGCCCCACAGCGGTGAACACTGAAGCTTTCTTT. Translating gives CAWSPTAVNTEAFF.

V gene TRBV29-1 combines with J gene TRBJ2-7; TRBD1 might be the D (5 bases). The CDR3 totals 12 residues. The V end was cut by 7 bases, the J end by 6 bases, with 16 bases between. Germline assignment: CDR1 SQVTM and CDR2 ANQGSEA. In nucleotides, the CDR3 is TGCAGCGCCCTTAAAACAGGATCCGAGCAGTACTTC. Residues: CSALKTGSEQYF.

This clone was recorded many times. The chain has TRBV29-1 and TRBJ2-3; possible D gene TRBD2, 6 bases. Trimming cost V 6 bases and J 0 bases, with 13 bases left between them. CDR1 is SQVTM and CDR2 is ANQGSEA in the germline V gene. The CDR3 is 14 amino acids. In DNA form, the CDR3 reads TGCAGCGTAGCGGCCGGGACTAGCACAGATACGCAGTATTTT. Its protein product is CSVAAGTSTDTQYF.

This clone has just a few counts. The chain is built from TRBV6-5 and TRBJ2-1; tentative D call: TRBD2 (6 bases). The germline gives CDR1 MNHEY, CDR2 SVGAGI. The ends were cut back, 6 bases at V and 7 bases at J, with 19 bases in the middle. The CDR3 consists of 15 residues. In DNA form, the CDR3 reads TGTGCCAGCAGCCACTCCCCGGGAGTGCGGAATGAGCAGTTCTTC. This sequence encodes CASSHSPGVRNEQFF.

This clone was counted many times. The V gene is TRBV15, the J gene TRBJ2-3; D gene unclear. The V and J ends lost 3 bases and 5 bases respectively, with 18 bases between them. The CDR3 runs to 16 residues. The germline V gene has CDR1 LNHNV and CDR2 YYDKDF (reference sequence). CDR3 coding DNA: TGTGCCACCAGCAGCTACACGGCGAGGTTGAGAGATACGCAGTATTTT. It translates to CATSSYTARLRDTQYF.